Shown below are 20 T cell receptor beta chains from a single sample sequenced in a study of blood T cell repertoires in COVID-19. Profiled with immunoSEQ multiplex PCR; TCRdb holds only in-frame clones, not every one. Of hundreds of thousands of clones listed, 80% to 90% are singletons. Sequencing was performed on PBMCs or T cells enriched from blood (not recorded which). These TCRs come from a man aged 18 to 30 who had recovered from COVID-19.

The rearrangement uses TRBV7-9 and TRBJ2-3, with D tentatively TRBD1 (6 bases). Germline V lookup: CDR1 SEHNR, CDR2 FQNEAQ (reference sequence). Trimming took off 2 bases at V and 6 bases at J, with 12 bases between the two ends. This CDR3 is 14 amino acids long. The CDR3 loop reads CASSLTGWEDTQYF. In nucleotides, the CDR3 is TGTGCCAGCAGCTTAACAGGGTGGGAGGATACGCAGTATTTT.

The chain combines TRBV25-1 with TRBJ1-4, with D maybe TRBD1 (6 bases). V was shortened by 4 bases and J by 7 bases, with 16 bases between the two germline ends. The germline V gene has CDR1 MGHDK and CDR2 SYGVNS. This CDR3 is 15 amino acids long. The DNA of the CDR3 is TGTGCCAGCAGTGCTGCAGGGGTTTTCGGTGAAAAACTGTTTTTT. This encodes CASSAAGVFGEKLFF.

The chain uses TRBV2 and TRBJ2-3; 8 bases agree with TRBD2. The CDR3 is made up of 17 amino acids. V was pared by 2 bases and J by 4 bases, with 11 bases of the junction left unmatched. The V gene's germline CDR1 is SNHLY and CDR2 FYNNEI. Written as DNA, the CDR3 is TGTGCCAGCAGTGAAAATCCAGCGGGGGCCCGCCCAGATACGCAGTATTTT. It translates to CASSENPAGARPDTQYF.

V usage is TRBV6-5 and J usage is TRBJ1-2; 7 bases are shared with TRBD1. This CDR3 contains 15 residues. V was clipped by 0 bases and J by 7 bases; unmatched bases: 8. Germline V gene data show CDR1 as MNHEY and CDR2 as SVGAGI. The DNA of the CDR3 is TGTGCCAGCAGTTACTCGAAAAGGGGGCAAGGTGGCTACACCTTC. Translated, it gives CASSYSKRGQGGYTF.

This chain connects TRBV18 to TRBJ2-3; 15 bases are a match to TRBD2. The length of the CDR3 is 16 residues. Per germline, CDR1 KGHSH and CDR2 LQKENI. Trimming took 6 bases from V and 5 from J; bases not matched to a gene: 6. The CDR3 here is CASSEPGLAGGDTQYF. In DNA, the CDR3 is TGTGCCAGCTCGGAACCGGGACTAGCGGGAGGAGATACGCAGTATTTT.

The chain couples TRBV7-3 to TRBJ2-1; 10 nucleotides align to TRBD2. The junction had 6 bases not matched to a gene; V was cut back by 6 bases and J by 4 bases. This CDR3 contains 15 residues. Germline V lookup: CDR1 SGHTA, CDR2 FQGTGA. CDR3: CASSRTSGPYNEQFF. CDR3 DNA sequence: TGTGCCAGCAGTCGGACTAGCGGCCCTTACAATGAGCAGTTCTTC.

The rearrangement uses TRBV6-4 and TRBJ2-1, with 9 bases fitting TRBD2. CDR3 length equals 17 residues. V dropped 3 bases and J dropped 2; count of bases not matched to a gene: 8. Germline lookup yields CDR1 MRHNA and CDR2 SNTAGT. CDR3 residues: CASSENAAGGPYNEQFF. The CDR3 nucleotides read TGTGCCAGCAGTGAGAACGCAGCGGGGGGACCCTACAATGAGCAGTTCTTC.

The chain has TRBV18 and TRBJ1-4, with a weak D call TRBD1 (6 bases). The CDR3 runs to 15 residues. Germline CDR1 reads KGHSH; CDR2 reads LQKENI. Trimming left V 3 bases short and J 3 bases short, with 11 bases between. CDR3 sequence reads: CASSPRTEANEKLFF. The CDR3 bases are TGTGCCAGCTCACCGAGGACAGAAGCTAATGAAAAACTGTTTTTT.

The chain couples TRBV9 to TRBJ2-1, with unresolved D. V gave up 0 bases and J gave up 6 bases, with 10 bases separating them. The CDR3 contains 14 residues. Germline CDR1 is SGDLS and CDR2 is YYNGEE. The CDR3 bases are TGTGCCAGCAGCGTAGATTCAAGCCCCAATGAGCAGTTCTTC. Translated: CASSVDSSPNEQFF.

V usage is TRBV5-1 and J usage is TRBJ2-5, with 12 nucleotides matching TRBD2. In germline, CDR1 is SGHRS, CDR2 YFSETQ. V gave up 3 bases and J gave up 5 bases; unmatched junction bases: 11. This CDR3 contains 17 residues. As DNA, the CDR3 is TGCGCCAGCAGCTCGACTAAGACTAGCGGGAGCCTCGAGACCCAGTACTTC. Its translation: CASSSTKTSGSLETQYF.

This chain links TRBV6-5 with TRBJ2-1; D might be TRBD2 (7 bases). The CDR3 totals 16 residues. Germline V gives CDR1 MNHEY, CDR2 SVGAGI. V shed 2 bases and J shed 2 bases, with 13 bases lying between them. The CDR3 bases are TGTGCCAGCAGTTACGGCGCGGGGGCGACCTACAATGAGCAGTTCTTC. Protein product: CASSYGAGATYNEQFF.

The chain couples TRBV4-2 to TRBJ1-5; TRBD1 might be the D (6 bases). V was cut by 0 bases and J by 1 base, with 10 bases left in between. The CDR3 has 16 amino acids. Germline V CDR1 and CDR2: LGHNA, YNFKEQ. The CDR3 nucleotides read TGTGCCAGCAGCCAAGATGCCAGGGGAAGCAATCAGCCCCAGCATTTT. Translated, it gives CASSQDARGSNQPQHF.

The gene calls are TRBV5-1 and TRBJ2-4; possibly TRBD2 for D (6 bases). CDR1 SGHRS and CDR2 YFSETQ come from the germline V gene. The CDR3 totals 14 residues. V lost 1 base, J lost 1 base, and 6 bases lay in between. The CDR3 protein is CASSLTSAKNIQYF. In DNA, the CDR3 is TGCGCCAGCAGCTTGACTAGCGCCAAAAACATTCAGTACTTC. Together with reference TRBV5-1 and TRBJ2-4, the CDR3 gives the full variable domain: KAGVTQTPRYLIKTRGQQVTLSCSPISGHRSVSWYQQTPGQGLQFLFEYFSETQRNKGNFPGRFSGRQFSNSRSEMNVSTLELGDSALYLCASSLTSAKNIQYFGAGTRLSVL.

This sequence joins TRBV24-1 and TRBJ1-2; tentative D call: TRBD1 (6 bases). This CDR3 region has 15 residues. Trimming stripped 4 bases from V and 4 bases from J, with 15 bases between. CDR1 is KGHDR and CDR2 is SFDVKD in the germline V gene. In DNA, the CDR3 is TGTGCCACCAGTGACCCCTCTCGGGGGGCCTATGGCTACACCTTC. Its translation: CATSDPSRGAYGYTF.

This clone has a handful of counts. The chain couples TRBV27 to TRBJ1-6, with D maybe TRBD1 (6 bases). Germline CDR1 and CDR2: MNHEY and SMNVEV (reference sequence). The V gene lost 8 bases and the J gene lost 9 bases, with 14 bases spanning the gap. The CDR3 spans 13 residues. The CDR3 loop is CASGRDTGSPLHF. CDR3 nucleotides: TGTGCCAGCGGAAGGGACACGGGTTCACCCCTCCACTTT.

The rearrangement joins TRBV5-1 to TRBJ1-6; 7 bases agree with TRBD1. Trimming cost V 4 bases and J 10 bases; bases outside gene matches: 11. The CDR3 consists of 15 residues. The germline V gene has CDR1 SGHRS and CDR2 YFSETQ. CDR3 in amino acids: CASSPRDQGDSPLHF. CDR3 coding DNA: TGCGCCAGCAGCCCGAGGGACCAGGGGGACTCACCCCTCCACTTT.

V is TRBV12-3 or TRBV12-4 and J is TRBJ1-2, with D hard to call. The CDR3 length is 12 residues. The germline V and J ends were trimmed by 8 bases and 6 bases, with 13 bases remaining between them. This CDR3 reads CASRLGRDGYTF. The CDR3 bases are TGTGCCAGCCGCCTGGGGAGAGATGGCTACACCTTC.

The chain uses TRBV5-1 and TRBJ2-7; 10 nucleotides align to TRBD1. The junction had 9 bases not matched to a gene; V was cut back by 4 bases and J by 2 bases. The CDR3 sequence is 16 residues long. Germline loops: CDR1 SGHRS, CDR2 YFSETQ. The CDR3 loop reads CASSPLGQGQTYEQYF. The DNA for the CDR3 is TGCGCCAGCAGCCCCCTGGGACAGGGGCAAACCTACGAGCAGTACTTC.

The chain links TRBV30 to TRBJ2-3; 12 positions agree with TRBD2. Germline values: CDR1 GTSNPN, CDR2 SVGIG (reference sequence). CDR3 length equals 14 residues. V was clipped by 5 bases and J by 4 bases; unmatched bases: 4. The CDR3 bases are TGTGCCTGGGGACTAGCGGGATCGGCAGATACGCAGTATTTT. Translation gives CAWGLAGSADTQYF.

The gene calls are TRBV10-2 and TRBJ2-7; 7 bases are shared with TRBD1. CDR1 is WSHSY and CDR2 is SAAADI in the germline V gene. The CDR3 runs to 14 residues. Losses at the gene ends were 8 bases for V and 0 bases for J; bases not matched to a gene: 7. CDR3 sequence: CASQGVTNSYEQYF. In nucleotides, the CDR3 is TGCGCCAGCCAGGGGGTTACGAACTCCTACGAGCAGTACTTC.